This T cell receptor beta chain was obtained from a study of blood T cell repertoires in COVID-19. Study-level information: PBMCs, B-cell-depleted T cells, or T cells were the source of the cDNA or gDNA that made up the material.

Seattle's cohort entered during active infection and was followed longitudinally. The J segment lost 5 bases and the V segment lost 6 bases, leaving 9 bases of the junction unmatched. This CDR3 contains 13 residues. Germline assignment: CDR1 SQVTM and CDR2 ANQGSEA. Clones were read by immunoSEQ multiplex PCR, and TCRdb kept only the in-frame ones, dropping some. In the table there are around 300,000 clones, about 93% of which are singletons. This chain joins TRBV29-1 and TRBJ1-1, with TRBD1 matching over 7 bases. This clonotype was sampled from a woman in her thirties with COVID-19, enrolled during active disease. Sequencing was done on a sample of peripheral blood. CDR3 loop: CSVSGQAMTEAFF. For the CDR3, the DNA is TGCAGCGTCTCCGGACAGGCTATGACTGAAGCTTTCTTT.